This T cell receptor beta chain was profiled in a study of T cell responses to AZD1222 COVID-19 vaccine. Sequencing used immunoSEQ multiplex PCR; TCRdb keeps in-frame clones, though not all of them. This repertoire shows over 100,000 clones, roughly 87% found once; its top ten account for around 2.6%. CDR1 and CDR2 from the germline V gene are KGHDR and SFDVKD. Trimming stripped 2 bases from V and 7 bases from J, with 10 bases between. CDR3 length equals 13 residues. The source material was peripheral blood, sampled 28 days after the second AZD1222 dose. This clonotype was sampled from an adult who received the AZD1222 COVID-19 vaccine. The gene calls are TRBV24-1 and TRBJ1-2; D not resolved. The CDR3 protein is CATSDSGRAGYTF. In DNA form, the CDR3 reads TGTGCCACCAGTGATTCAGGCCGGGCTGGCTACACCTTC.